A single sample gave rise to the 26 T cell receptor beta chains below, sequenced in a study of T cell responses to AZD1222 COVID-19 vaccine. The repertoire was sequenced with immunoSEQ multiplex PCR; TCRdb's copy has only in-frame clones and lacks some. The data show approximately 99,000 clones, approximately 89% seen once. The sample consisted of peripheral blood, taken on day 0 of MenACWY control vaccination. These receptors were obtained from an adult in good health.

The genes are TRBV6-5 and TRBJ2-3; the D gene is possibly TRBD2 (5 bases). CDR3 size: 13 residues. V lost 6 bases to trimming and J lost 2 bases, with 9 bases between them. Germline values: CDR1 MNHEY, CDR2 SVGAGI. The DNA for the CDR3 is TGTGCCAGCAGCTACCGGGACACAGATACGCAGTATTTT. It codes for CASSYRDTDTQYF.

The CDR3 sequence: CASSPRLRGETQYF. The CDR3 nucleotides are TGTGCCAGCAGCCCCCGGCTGCGGGGAGAGACCCAGTACTTC. The V gene is TRBV4-2, the J gene TRBJ2-5, with D possibly being TRBD2 (6 bases). From germline, CDR1 is LGHNA and CDR2 YNFKEQ. The length of the CDR3 is 14 residues. Trimming shortened V by 4 bases and J by 4 bases, and 13 bases separated the two germline ends.

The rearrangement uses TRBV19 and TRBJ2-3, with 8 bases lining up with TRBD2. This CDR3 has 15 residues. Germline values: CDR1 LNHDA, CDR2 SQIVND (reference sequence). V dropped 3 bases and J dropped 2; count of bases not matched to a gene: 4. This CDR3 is CASSMGGGLTDTQYF. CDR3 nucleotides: TGTGCCAGTAGTATGGGCGGGGGGCTCACAGATACGCAGTATTTT.

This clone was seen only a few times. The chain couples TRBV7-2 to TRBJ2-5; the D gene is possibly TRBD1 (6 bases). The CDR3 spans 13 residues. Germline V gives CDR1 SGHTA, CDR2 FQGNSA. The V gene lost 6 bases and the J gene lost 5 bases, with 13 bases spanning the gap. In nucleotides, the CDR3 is TGTGCCAGCAGTTCTCAGGGGTGGGAGACCCAGTACTTC. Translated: CASSSQGWETQYF.

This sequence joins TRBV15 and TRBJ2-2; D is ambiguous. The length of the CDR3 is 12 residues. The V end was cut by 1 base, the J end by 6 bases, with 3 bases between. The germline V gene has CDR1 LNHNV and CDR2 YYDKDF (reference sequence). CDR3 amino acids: CATSRGAGELFF. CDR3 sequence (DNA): TGTGCCACCAGCAGAGGGGCCGGGGAGCTGTTTTTT.

The CDR3 nucleotides are TGTGCCAGCTCACGGAGCTCAGGGGGCATCTCCTATAATTCACCCCTCCACTTT. Residues: CASSRSSGGISYNSPLHF. The chain employs TRBV18 and TRBJ1-6; TRBD1 matches at 8 bases. Per the germline V gene, CDR1 is KGHSH and CDR2 is LQKENI. The CDR3 is 18 residues long. The trim removed 4 bases at V and 0 bases at J, leaving 8 bases unmatched.

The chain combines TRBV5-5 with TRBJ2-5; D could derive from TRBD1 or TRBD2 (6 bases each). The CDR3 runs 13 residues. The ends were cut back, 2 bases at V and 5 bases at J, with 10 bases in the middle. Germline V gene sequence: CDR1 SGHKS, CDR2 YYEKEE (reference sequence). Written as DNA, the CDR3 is TGTGCCAGCAGCTTTGGGGGGCATGAGACCCAGTACTTC. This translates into CASSFGGHETQYF.

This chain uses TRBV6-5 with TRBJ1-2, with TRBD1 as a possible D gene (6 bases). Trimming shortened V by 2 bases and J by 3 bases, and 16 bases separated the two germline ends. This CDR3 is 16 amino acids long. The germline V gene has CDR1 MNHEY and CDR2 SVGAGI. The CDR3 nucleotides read TGTGCCAGCAGTTACGGGGGGCTGGGGTTCGACTATGGCTACACCTTC. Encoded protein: CASSYGGLGFDYGYTF.

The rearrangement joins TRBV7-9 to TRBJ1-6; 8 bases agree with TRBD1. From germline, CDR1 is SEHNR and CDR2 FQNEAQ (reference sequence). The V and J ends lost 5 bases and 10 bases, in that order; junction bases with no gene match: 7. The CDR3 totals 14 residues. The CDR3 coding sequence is TGTGCCAGCAGCCTCGACAGGGGTGAATCACCCCTCCACTTT. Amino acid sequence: CASSLDRGESPLHF.

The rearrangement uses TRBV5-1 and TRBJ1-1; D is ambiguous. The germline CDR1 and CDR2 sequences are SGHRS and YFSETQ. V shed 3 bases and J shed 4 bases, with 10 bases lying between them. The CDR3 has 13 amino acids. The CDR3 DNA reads TGCGCCAGCAGCTCCTCTTCGGGCACTGAAGCTTTCTTT. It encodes CASSSSSGTEAFF.

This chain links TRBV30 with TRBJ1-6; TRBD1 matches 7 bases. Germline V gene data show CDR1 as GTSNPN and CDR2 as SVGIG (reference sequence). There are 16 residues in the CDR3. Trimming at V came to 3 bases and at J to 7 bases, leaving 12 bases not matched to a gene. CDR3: CAWSGGQYQWNSPLHF. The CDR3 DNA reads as TGTGCCTGGAGCGGGGGACAGTATCAATGGAATTCACCCCTCCACTTT.

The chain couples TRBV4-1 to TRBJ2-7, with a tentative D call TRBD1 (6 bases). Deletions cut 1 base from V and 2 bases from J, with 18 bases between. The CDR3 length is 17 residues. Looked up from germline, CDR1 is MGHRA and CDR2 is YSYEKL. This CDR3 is CASSQAGGTGKAYEQYF. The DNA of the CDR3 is TGCGCCAGCAGCCAAGCGGGTGGAACAGGGAAAGCCTACGAGCAGTACTTC.

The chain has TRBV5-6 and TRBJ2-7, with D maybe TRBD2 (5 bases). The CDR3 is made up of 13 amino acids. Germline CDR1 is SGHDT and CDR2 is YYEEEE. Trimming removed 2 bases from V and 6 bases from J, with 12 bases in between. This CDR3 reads CASSLVLAGEQYF. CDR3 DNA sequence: TGTGCCAGCAGCTTAGTCCTAGCAGGCGAGCAGTACTTC.

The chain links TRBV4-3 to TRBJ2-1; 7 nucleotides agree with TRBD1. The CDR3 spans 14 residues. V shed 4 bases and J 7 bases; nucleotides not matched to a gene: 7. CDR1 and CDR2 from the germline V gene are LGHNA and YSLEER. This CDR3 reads CASSRTGFLNEQFF. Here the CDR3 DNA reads TGCGCCAGCAGCCGGACAGGCTTTTTGAATGAGCAGTTCTTC.

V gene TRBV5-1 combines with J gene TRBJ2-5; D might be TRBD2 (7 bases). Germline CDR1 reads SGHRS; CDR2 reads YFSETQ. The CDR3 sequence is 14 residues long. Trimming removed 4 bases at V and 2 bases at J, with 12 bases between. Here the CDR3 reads CASSHGRGQETQYF. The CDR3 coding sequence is TGCGCCAGCAGCCATGGGAGGGGGCAAGAGACCCAGTACTTC.

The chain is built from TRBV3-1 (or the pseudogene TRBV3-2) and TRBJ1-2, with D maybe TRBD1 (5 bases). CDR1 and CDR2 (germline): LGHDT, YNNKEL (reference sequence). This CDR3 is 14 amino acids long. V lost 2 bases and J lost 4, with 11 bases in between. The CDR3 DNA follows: TGTGCCAGCAGCCAACCCGAGGGGATCTATGGCTACACCTTC. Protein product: CASSQPEGIYGYTF.

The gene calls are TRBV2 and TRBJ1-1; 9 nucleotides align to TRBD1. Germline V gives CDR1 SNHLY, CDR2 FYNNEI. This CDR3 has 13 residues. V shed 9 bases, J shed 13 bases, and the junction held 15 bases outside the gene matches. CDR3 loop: CASSKDGDRERFF. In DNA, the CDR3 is TGTGCCAGTAGCAAGGACGGGGACAGGGAGCGTTTCTTT.

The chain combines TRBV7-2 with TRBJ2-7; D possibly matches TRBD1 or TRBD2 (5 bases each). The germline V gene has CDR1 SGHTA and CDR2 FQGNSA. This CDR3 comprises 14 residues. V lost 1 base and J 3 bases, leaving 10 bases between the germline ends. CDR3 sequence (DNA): TGTGCCAGCAGCTTAGGGGGGTACGTCTACGAGCAGTACTTC. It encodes CASSLGGYVYEQYF.

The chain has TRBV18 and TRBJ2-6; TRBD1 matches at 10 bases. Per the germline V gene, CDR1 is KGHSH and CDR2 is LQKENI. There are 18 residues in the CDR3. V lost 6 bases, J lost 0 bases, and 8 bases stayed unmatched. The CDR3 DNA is TGTGCCAGCTCCCTCAGGACAGGGGGTGCCTCTGGGGCCAACGTCCTGACTTTC. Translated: CASSLRTGGASGANVLTF.

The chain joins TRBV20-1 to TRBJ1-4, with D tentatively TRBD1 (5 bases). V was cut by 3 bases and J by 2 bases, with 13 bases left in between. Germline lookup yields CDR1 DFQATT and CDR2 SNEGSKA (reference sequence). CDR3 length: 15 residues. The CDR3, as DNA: TGCAGTGCTAGTACAGGCTATCCTACTAATGAAAAACTGTTTTTT. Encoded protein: CSASTGYPTNEKLFF.

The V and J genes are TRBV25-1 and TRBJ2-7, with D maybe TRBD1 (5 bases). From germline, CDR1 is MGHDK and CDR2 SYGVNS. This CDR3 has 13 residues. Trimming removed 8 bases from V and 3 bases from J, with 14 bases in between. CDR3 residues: CASGRQGYYEQYF. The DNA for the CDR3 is TGTGCCAGCGGCCGCCAGGGTTACTACGAGCAGTACTTC.

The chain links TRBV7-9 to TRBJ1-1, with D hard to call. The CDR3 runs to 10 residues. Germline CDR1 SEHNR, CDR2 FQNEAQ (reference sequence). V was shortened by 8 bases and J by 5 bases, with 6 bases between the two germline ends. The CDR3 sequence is CASSGTEAFF. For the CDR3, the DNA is TGTGCCAGCTCTGGAACTGAAGCTTTCTTT.

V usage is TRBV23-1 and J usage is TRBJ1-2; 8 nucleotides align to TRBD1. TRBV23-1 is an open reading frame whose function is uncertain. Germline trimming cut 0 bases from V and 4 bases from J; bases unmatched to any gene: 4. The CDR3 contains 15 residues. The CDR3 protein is CASSQSWTGRYGYTF. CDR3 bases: TGCGCCAGCAGTCAATCGTGGACAGGGCGCTATGGCTACACCTTC.

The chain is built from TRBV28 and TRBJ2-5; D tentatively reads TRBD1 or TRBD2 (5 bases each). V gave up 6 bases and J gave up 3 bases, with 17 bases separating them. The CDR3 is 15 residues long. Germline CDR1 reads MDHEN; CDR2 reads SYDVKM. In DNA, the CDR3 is TGTGCCAGCAGCCTACTGGGGCAGAGGGAAGAGACCCAGTACTTC. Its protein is CASSLLGQREETQYF.

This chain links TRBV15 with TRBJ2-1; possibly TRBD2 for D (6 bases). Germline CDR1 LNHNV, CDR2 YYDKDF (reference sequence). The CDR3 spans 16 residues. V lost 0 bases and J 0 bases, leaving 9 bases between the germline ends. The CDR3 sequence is CATSRDRRGSYNEQFF. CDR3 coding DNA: TGTGCCACCAGCAGAGATCGGCGGGGCTCCTACAATGAGCAGTTCTTC.

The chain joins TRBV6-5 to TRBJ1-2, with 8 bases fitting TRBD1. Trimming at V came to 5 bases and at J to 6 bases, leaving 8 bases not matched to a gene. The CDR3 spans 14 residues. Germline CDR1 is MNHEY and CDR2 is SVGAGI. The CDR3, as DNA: TGTGCCAGCAGTAGACAGGGGAGCTTTCATGGCTACACCTTC. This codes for CASSRQGSFHGYTF.